This T cell receptor (beta chain) is drawn from a study of human T cells and chemical hapten exposure. Germline V gene lookup returns CDR1 MDHEN and CDR2 SYDVKM. The V segment lost 5 bases and the J segment 3 bases; nucleotides outside the gene matches: 10. The CDR3 is 16 amino acids. TCRdb passed the RACE reads through MiXCR, listing each CDR3 protein once. Here the sample spans approximately 350,000 distinct CDR3 sequences, approximately 6.3% being singletons. Time point indicated: patch test 1, 2 weeks after DPC sensitization. As to treatment: therapeutic diphenylcyclopropenone sensitization with weekly scalp DPC.

This specimen was whole blood, taken in connection with sensitization to the hapten diphenylcyclopropenone (DPC). The source of this sequence is a young woman with alopecia areata. Some clones in this sample may be carry-over from other donors' samples. V and J are TRBV28 and TRBJ1-5; 7 bases fit TRBD1. CDR3 sequence reads: CASSPPGQGDNQPQHF. The CDR3 DNA reads as TGTGCCAGCAGTCCCCCGGGGCAGGGGGACAATCAGCCCCAGCATTTT. Combining the CDR3 with reference TRBV28 and TRBJ1-5 gives the whole variable domain DVKVTQSSRYLVKRTGEKVFLECVQDMDHENMFWYRQDPGLGLRLIYFSYDVKMKEKGDIPEGYSVSREKKERFSLILESASTNQTSMYLCASSPPGQGDNQPQHFGDGTRLSIL.